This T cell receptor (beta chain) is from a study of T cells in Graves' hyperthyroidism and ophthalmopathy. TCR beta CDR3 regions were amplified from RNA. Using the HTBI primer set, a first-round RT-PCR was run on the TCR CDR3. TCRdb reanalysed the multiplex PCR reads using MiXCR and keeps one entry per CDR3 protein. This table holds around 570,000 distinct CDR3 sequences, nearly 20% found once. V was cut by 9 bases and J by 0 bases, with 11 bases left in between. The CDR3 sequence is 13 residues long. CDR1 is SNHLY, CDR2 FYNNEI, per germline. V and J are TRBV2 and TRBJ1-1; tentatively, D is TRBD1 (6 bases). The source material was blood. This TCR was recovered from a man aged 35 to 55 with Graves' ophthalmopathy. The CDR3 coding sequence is TGTGCCAGACCGGGACATTTGAACACTGAAGCTTTCTTT. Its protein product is CARPGHLNTEAFF.